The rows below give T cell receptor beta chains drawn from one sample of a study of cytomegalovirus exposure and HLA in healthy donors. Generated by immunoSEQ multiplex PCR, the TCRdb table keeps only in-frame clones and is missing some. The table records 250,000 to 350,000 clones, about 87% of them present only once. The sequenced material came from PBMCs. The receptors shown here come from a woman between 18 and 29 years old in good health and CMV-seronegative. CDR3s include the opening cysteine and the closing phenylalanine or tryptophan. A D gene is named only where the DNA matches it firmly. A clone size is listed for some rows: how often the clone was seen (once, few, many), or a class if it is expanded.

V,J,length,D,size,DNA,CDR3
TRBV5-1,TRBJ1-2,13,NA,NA,TGCGCCAGCAGCTTGGAGGGGTCCTATGGCTACACCTTC,CASSLEGSYGYTF
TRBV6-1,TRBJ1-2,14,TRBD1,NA,TGTGCCAGCAGTGCTGGACAGGGCAACTATGGCTACACCTTC,CASSAGQGNYGYTF
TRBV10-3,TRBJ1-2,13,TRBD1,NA,TGTGCCATCAGGGACAGGGAGGGCTATGGCTACACCTTC,CAIRDREGYGYTF
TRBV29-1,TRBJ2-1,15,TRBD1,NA,TGCAGCGTTGCCACAGGGGGACTTCACTACAATGAGCAGTTCTTC,CSVATGGLHYNEQFF
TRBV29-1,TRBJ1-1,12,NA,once,TGCAGCGCCGGGGACTATAAAACTGAAGCTTTCTTT,CSAGDYKTEAFF
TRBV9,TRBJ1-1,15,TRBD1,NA,TGTGCCAGCAACAGGGGACCCACCTTGAACACTGAAGCTTTCTTT,CASNRGPTLNTEAFF
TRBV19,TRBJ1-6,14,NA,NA,TGTGCCAGTAGTTTGGACAGCATTAATTCACCCCTCCACTTT,CASSLDSINSPLHF
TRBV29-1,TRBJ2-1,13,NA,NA,TGCAGCGGGGGTAGGGACTCAGCCAATGAGCAGTTCTTC,CSGGRDSANEQFF
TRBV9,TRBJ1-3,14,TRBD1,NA,TGTGCCAGCAGCCCCATGACAGGGGGAAACACCATATATTTT,CASSPMTGGNTIYF
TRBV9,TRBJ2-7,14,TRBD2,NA,TGTGCCAGCAGCGTAGCAACTAGCGGCTACGAGCAGTACTTC,CASSVATSGYEQYF
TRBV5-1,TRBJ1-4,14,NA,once,TGCGCCAGCAGCCGCGGGGGGGCTAATGAAAAACTGTTTTTT,CASSRGGANEKLFF
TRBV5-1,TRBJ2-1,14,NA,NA,TGCGCCAGCAGCTTGGACGGGTCCTACAATGAGCAGTTCTTC,CASSLDGSYNEQFF
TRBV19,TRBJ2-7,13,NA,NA,TGTGCCAGTAGTAAAGACAGCTCCTACGAGCAGTACTTC,CASSKDSSYEQYF
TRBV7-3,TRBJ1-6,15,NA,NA,TGTGCCAGCAGCCGGTCGACAGGACCCAATTCACCCCTCCACTTT,CASSRSTGPNSPLHF
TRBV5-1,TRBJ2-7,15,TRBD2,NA,TGCGCCAGCAGCTTGGTAGCGGGGGGCACCTACGAGCAGTACTTC,CASSLVAGGTYEQYF
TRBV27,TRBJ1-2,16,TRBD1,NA,TGTGCCAGCAGTCCCTATCCCGGACAGGCTAACTATGGCTACACCTTC,CASSPYPGQANYGYTF
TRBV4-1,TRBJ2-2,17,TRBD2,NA,TGCGCCAGCAGCCGAATAGCGGGGGGGCCGATCACCGGGGAGCTGTTTTTT,CASSRIAGGPITGELFF
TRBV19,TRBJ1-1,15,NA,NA,TGTGCCAGTAGCGATCTTGACACAGGGAACACTGAAGCTTTCTTT,CASSDLDTGNTEAFF
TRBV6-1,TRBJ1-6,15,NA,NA,TGTGCCAGCAGTGACCAGGGGATTGGTAATTCACCCCTCCACTTT,CASSDQGIGNSPLHF
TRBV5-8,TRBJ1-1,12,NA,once,TGTGCCAGCGGACAGATGAACACTGAAGCTTTCTTT,CASGQMNTEAFF
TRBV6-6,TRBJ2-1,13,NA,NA,TGTGCCAGCAGTAACGAGGTCGGCAATGAGCAGTTCTTC,CASSNEVGNEQFF
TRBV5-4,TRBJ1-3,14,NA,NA,TGTGCCAGCAGCCCGGACACCTCTGGAAACACCATATATTTT,CASSPDTSGNTIYF
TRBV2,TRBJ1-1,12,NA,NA,TGTGCCAGCAGTGAGCTGGCGGGTGAAGCTTTCTTT,CASSELAGEAFF
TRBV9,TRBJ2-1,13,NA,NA,TGTGCCAGCAGCGTCGGGGACTGGGATGAGCAGTTCTTC,CASSVGDWDEQFF
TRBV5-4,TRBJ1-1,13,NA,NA,TGTGCCAGCAGCTTGTCCATGGGGGGTACCTCTTTCTTT,CASSLSMGGTSFF
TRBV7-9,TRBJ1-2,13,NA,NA,TGTGCCAGCAGCCCCCTAATCGACTATGGCTACACCTTC,CASSPLIDYGYTF
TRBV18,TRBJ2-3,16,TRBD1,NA,TGTGCCAGCTCACCGCTGGGGACAGGGAGCACAGATACGCAGTATTTT,CASSPLGTGSTDTQYF
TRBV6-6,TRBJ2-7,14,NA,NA,TGTGCCAGCAGTTACTCGGTCGGCGGGCAGGAGCAGTACTTC,CASSYSVGGQEQYF
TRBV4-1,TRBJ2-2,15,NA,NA,TGCGCCAGCAGCCCGGGACTGGGGAGGACCGGGGAGCTGTTTTTT,CASSPGLGRTGELFF
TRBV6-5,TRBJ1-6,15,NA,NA,TGTGCCAGCAGTTACTCCGGGACAAACAATTCACCCCTCCACTTT,CASSYSGTNNSPLHF
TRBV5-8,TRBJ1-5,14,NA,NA,TGTGCCAGCAGCTTGCCACAGGGCGGCCAGCCCCAGCATTTT,CASSLPQGGQPQHF
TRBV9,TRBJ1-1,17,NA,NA,TGTGCCAGCAGCCCTCTGGGGGGAGGGGCTATGAACACTGAAGCTTTCTTT,CASSPLGGGAMNTEAFF
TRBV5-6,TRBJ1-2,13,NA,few,TGTGCCAGCAGCGCCGACCGGGGGGATGGCTACACCTTC,CASSADRGDGYTF
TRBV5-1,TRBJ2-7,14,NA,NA,TGCGCCAGCAGCTTGGGTCAGGGGTGGTACGAGCAGTACTTC,CASSLGQGWYEQYF
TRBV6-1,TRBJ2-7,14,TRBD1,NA,TGTGCCAGCGGGGGACCAGACAGGGGTTACGAGCAGTACTTC,CASGGPDRGYEQYF
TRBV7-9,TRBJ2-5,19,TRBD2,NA,TGTGCCAGCAGCAGCGGCGGCCTAGCGGGGGGGCCGATAGGAGAGACCCAGTACTTC,CASSSGGLAGGPIGETQYF
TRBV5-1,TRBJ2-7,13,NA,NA,TGCGCCAGCAGCTTGGTTCTAGAGGGCGAGCAGTACTTC,CASSLVLEGEQYF
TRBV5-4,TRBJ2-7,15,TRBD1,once,TGTGCCAGCAGCGGGACCGGGACAGCCTCCTACGAGCAGTACTTC,CASSGTGTASYEQYF
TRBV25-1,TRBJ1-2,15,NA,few,TGTGCCAGCAGTGAGGCGGCAGGGGTATTCTATGGCTACACCTTC,CASSEAAGVFYGYTF